Below, one TCR beta chain is given with its context. Listed TCR primers and previously described methods were used for bulk TCR libraries. From the PCR reads, TCRdb called clonotypes with MiXCR, one entry per CDR3 protein. The sample carries roughly 300,000 distinct CDR3 sequences, 24% recorded once. The length of the CDR3 is 15 residues. Germline V gene data show CDR1 as MDHEN and CDR2 as SYDVKM. The V segment lost 2 bases and the J segment 4 bases; nucleotides outside the gene matches: 2. The sample originates from a study of molecular identifiers for immune sequencing clone quantification. A CD8+CD4-CCR7+CD45RA+ phenotype served as the sorting definition for naive CD8 T cells.

This receptor was obtained from a human donor in good health. Some libraries in this study had Jurkat cell RNA spiked in. The sequenced sample was naive CD8+ T cells from blood, with Jurkat cell RNA spiked in. This sample's subset: FACS-sorted CD8+CD4-CCR7+CD45RA+ naive T cells. The chain recombines TRBV28 with TRBJ2-3; 11 nucleotides agree with TRBD2. The CDR3 loop is CASSLGLAGSDTQYF. CDR3 DNA sequence: TGTGCCAGCAGTTTAGGACTAGCGGGCTCAGATACGCAGTATTTT.